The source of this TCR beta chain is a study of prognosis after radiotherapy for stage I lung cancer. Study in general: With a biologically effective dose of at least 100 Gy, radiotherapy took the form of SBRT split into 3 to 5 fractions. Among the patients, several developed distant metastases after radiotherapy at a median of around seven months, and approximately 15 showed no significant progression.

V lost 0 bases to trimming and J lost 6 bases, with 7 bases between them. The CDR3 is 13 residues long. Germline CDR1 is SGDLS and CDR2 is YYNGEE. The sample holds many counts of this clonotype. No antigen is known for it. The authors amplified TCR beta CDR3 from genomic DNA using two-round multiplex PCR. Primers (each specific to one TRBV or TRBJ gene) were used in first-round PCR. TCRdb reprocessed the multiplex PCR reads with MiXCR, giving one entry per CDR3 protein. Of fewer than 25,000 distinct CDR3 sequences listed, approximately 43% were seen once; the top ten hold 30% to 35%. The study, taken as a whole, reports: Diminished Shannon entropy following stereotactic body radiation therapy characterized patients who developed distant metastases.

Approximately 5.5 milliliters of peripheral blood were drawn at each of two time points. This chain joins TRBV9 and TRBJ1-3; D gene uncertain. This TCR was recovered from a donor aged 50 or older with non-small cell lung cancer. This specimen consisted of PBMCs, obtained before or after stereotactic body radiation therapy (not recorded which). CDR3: CASSVVEANTIYF. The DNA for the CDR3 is TGTGCCAGCAGCGTAGTTGAGGCAAACACCATATATTTT.